This T cell receptor (beta chain) was recorded in a study of post-analysis software for immune sequencing data. Study context: Included among the disease courses, which were recorded for the cohort, were relapsing-remitting, secondary progressive and progressive-relapsing multiple sclerosis.

The study, taken as a whole, reports: The study found TRBV5-6, TRBV5-1 and TRBV20-1 among five or six TRBV segments more frequent in patients than controls. Batch-mates among the samples co-clustered strongly by F measure. Normalized Chao1 diversity was significantly lower in multiple sclerosis patients than in controls.

The CDR3 sequence is 16 residues long. Germline CDR1 MNHEY, CDR2 SMNVEV (reference sequence). Deletions cut 6 bases from V and 1 base from J, with 18 bases between. As for this clonotype: Its antigen is not identified.

Sequencing libraries made from TCR beta cDNA carried unique molecular identifiers. The authors obtained approximately 460,000 cDNA molecules from approximately 1 to 10 million T cells. TCRdb analysed the PCR reads with MiXCR anew, one entry per CDR3 protein. The repertoire has approximately 630,000 distinct CDR3 sequences, approximately 60% of them found once; the top ten carry roughly 12%. This receptor was taken from a girl aged 2-9 years with multiple sclerosis. Sequenced: blood. This sequence joins TRBV27 and TRBJ1-1, with a weak D call TRBD1 (5 bases). The CDR3 bases are TGTGCCAGCAGATGGTCACAGGAGGAGGAGAACACTGAAGCTTTCTTT. It is translated as CASRWSQEEENTEAFF.